This T cell receptor (beta chain) was observed in a study of beta chain features in type 1 diabetes. General observations from the study: Moderately but significantly shorter TCRB CDR3s were found in Type 1 diabetes patients in all four CD4+ subsets.

Sequencing targeted expressed TCRB transcripts, as all isolated RNA had been reverse transcribed. Generated by immunoSEQ multiplex PCR, the TCRdb table keeps only in-frame clones and is missing some. The sample includes 500,000 to 800,000 clones, around an eighth of them seen just once. In regard to this clone: Its specificity is not known.

The V end was cut by 7 bases, the J end by 2 bases, with 12 bases between. The CDR3 is made up of 14 amino acids. The germline gives CDR1 MDHEN, CDR2 SYDVKM. The V call is TRBV28, the J call TRBJ1-5; D gene unclear. The source material was naive CD4+ T cells from blood. The receptor's source is a man aged 25-45 years with type 1 diabetes. DNA for the CDR3: TGTGCCAGCATGTCCCTGAGGGGCAATCAGCCCCAGCATTTT. Translating gives CASMSLRGNQPQHF. Full variable domain (remainder filled in from reference TRBV28 and TRBJ1-5): DVKVTQSSRYLVKRTGEKVFLECVQDMDHENMFWYRQDPGLGLRLIYFSYDVKMKEKGDIPEGYSVSREKKERFSLILESASTNQTSMYLCASMSLRGNQPQHFGDGTRLSIL.